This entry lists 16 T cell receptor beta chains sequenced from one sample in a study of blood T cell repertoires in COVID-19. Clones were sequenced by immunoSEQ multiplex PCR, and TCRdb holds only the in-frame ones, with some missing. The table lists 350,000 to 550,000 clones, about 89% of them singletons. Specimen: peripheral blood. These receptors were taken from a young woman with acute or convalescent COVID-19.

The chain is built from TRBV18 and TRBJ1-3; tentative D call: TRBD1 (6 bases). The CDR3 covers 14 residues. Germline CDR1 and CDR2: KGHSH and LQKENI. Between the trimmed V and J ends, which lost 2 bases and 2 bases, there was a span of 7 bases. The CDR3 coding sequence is TGTGCCAGCTCACCAAAGGGGGCTGGAAACACCATATATTTT. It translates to CASSPKGAGNTIYF.

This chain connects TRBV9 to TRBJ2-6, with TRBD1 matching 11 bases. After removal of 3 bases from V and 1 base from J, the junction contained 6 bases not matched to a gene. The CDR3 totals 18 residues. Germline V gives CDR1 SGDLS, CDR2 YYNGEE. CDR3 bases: TGTGCCAGCAGCGCCTACCGGGACAGGGGGTCTGGGGCCAACGTCCTGACTTTC. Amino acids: CASSAYRDRGSGANVLTF.

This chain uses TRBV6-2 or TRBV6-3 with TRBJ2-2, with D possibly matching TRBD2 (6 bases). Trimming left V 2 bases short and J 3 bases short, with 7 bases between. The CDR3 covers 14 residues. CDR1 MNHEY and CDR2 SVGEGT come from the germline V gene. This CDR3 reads CASSYRRDTGELFF. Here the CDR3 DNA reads TGTGCCAGCAGTTACAGGAGGGACACCGGGGAGCTGTTTTTT.

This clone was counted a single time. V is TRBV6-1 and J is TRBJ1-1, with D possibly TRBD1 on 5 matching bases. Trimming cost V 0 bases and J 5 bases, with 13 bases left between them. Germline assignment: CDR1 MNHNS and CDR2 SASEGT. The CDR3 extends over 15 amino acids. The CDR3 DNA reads TGTGCCAGCAGTGAAGCGCACCGGGGGGGGACTGAAGCTTTCTTT. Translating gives CASSEAHRGGTEAFF.

The CDR3 DNA sequence: TGTGCCAGCCGGGGTCCGTACAATGAGCAGTTCTTC. This sequence encodes CASRGPYNEQFF. The chain joins TRBV3-1 (or the pseudogene TRBV3-2) to TRBJ2-1; D possibly corresponds to TRBD2 (5 bases). Trimming removed 8 bases from V and 4 bases from J, with 9 bases in between. This CDR3 spans 12 amino acids. CDR1 is LGHDT, CDR2 YNNKEL, per germline (reference sequence).

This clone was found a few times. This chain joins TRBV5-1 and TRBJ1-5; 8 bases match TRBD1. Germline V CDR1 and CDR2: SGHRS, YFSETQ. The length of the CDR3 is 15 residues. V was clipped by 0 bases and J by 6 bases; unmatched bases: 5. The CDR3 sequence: CASSLDGQGSQPQHF. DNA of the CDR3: TGCGCCAGCAGCTTGGATGGACAGGGAAGTCAGCCCCAGCATTTT.

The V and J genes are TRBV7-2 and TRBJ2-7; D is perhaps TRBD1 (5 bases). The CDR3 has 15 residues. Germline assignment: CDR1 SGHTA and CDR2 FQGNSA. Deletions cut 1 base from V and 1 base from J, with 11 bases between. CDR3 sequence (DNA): TGTGCCAGCAGCTTAGGGGGATCAGGGTCCTACGAGCAGTACTTC. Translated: CASSLGGSGSYEQYF.

CDR3 region: CSVLPGQGEDEQYF. The CDR3, as DNA: TGCAGCGTCCTACCGGGACAGGGGGAGGACGAGCAGTACTTC. V gene TRBV29-1 combines with J gene TRBJ2-7, with TRBD1 identical over 11 bases. The V gene end was trimmed by 6 bases and the J gene end by 5 bases; junction bases not matched to a gene: 9. CDR3 length: 14 amino acids. Germline values: CDR1 SQVTM, CDR2 ANQGSEA.

CDR3 sequence (DNA): TGTGCCAGCAGCTCTAAGAGGATACAGGGGCTATACGAGCAGTACTTC. It codes for CASSSKRIQGLYEQYF. This chain links TRBV7-2 with TRBJ2-7; TRBD1 agrees at 7 bases. Germline values: CDR1 SGHTA, CDR2 FQGNSA. The CDR3 has 16 residues. Trimming at V came to 4 bases and at J to 4 bases, leaving 13 bases not matched to a gene.

CDR3 region: CASSQLGGTGNNEQFF. CDR3 coding DNA: TGCGCCAGCAGCCAGTTAGGAGGAACAGGGAACAATGAGCAGTTCTTC. The rearrangement uses TRBV4-1 and TRBJ2-1; D might be TRBD1 (6 bases). The CDR3 has 16 residues. CDR1 MGHRA and CDR2 YSYEKL come from the germline V gene. Trimming took 3 bases from V and 5 from J, leaving 17 bases between them.

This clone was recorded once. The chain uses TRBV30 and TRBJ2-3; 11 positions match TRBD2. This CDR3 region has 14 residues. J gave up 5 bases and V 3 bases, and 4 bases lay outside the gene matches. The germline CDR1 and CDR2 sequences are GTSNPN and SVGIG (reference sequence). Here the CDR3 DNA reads TGTGCCTGGAGAACTAGCGGGGGACTAGATACGCAGTATTTT. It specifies CAWRTSGGLDTQYF. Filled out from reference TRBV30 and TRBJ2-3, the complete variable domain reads SQTIHQWPATLVQPVGSPLSLECTVEGTSNPNLYWYRQAAGRGLQLLFYSVGIGQISSEVPQNLSASRPQDRQFILSSKKLLLSDSGFYLCAWRTSGGLDTQYFGPGTRLTVL.

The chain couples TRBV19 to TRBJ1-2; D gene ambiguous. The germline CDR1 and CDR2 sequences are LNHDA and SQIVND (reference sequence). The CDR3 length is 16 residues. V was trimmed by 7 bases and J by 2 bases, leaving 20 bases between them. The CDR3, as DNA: TGTGCCAGTAACCCAAGAGGCCCACCCACCAACTATGGCTACACCTTC. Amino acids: CASNPRGPPTNYGYTF.

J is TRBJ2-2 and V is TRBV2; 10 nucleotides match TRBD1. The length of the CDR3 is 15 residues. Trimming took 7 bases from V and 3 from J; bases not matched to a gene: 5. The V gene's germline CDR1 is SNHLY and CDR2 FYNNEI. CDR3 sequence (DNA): TGTGCCAGCACAGGGACAGGGGCGGACACCGGGGAGCTGTTTTTT. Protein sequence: CASTGTGADTGELFF.

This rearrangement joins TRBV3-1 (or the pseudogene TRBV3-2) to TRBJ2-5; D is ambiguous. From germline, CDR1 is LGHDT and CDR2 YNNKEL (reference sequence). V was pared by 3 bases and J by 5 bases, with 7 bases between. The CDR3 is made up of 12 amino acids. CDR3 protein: CASSHAGETQYF. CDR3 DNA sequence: TGTGCCAGCAGCCATGCCGGGGAGACCCAGTACTTC.

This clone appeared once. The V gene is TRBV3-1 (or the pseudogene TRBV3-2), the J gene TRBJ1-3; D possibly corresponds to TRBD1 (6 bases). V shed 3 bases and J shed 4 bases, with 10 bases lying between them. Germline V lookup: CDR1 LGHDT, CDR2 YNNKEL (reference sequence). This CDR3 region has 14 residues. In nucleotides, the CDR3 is TGTGCCAGCAGCCAGGGACATCCCGGAAACACCATATATTTT. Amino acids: CASSQGHPGNTIYF.

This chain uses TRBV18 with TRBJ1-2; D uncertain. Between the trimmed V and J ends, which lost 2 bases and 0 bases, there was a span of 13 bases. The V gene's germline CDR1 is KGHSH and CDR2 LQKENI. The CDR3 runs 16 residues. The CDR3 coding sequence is TGTGCCAGCTCACCAGATTTGCGCTTAGCTAACTATGGCTACACCTTC. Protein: CASSPDLRLANYGYTF.